Listed below are T cell receptor beta chains from one sample, sequenced in a study of cytomegalovirus exposure and HLA in healthy donors. Some clones are missing from TCRdb's copy, which holds only in-frame ones; the method was immunoSEQ multiplex PCR. The table includes some 140,000 clones, about 74% detected once. Sequencing used PBMCs. These receptors were obtained from a man between 18 and 35 years old in good health and CMV-seropositive. CDR3s include the opening cysteine and the closing phenylalanine or tryptophan. The D gene is left open where the match is weak. Some rows have no size entry. The others give once, few or many, or a class for an expanded clone.

D	V	size	J	DNA	CDR3
TRBD1	TRBV2	.	TRBJ2-7	TGTGCCAGCAGGAAGGGACAGGCCTACGAGCAGTACTTC	CASRKGQAYEQYF
TRBD2	TRBV11-2	.	TRBJ2-5	TGTGCCAGCAGCTTTAATAGCGGGGGTCAAGAGACCCAGTACTTC	CASSFNSGGQETQYF
TRBD1	TRBV7-9	.	TRBJ1-1	TGTGCCAGCAGCTCAGGGACAGGGGGGGACACTGAAGCTTTCTTT	CASSSGTGGDTEAFF
TRBD2	TRBV5-4	few	TRBJ2-1	TGTGCCAGCAGCTTCCTTAGCGGGGACTACAATGAGCAGTTCTTC	CASSFLSGDYNEQFF
TRBD1	TRBV10-1	.	TRBJ2-5	TGCGCCAGCAGTGAGAAAAGGGACAGGGGGCTTCAAGAGACCCAGTACTTC	CASSEKRDRGLQETQYF
TRBD1	TRBV18	once	TRBJ1-2	TGTGCCAGCTCACCGGGACAGGGAACCACTAACTATGGCTACACCTTC	CASSPGQGTTNYGYTF
TRBD2	TRBV6-6	.	TRBJ2-2	TGTGCCACCTCGTGGGGGGGTGAAGGCTCCGGGGAGCTGTTTTTT	CATSWGGEGSGELFF
.	TRBV5-4	.	TRBJ2-1	TGTGCCAGCAGCTTGGAGCGGACCTACAATGAGCAGTTCTTC	CASSLERTYNEQFF
TRBD1	TRBV2	few	TRBJ2-7	TGTGCCAGCAGTTGGACAGGGGGTCCTCCCTCCTACGAGCAGTACTTC	CASSWTGGPPSYEQYF
TRBD1	TRBV5-5	.	TRBJ2-7	TGTGCCAGCAGCTTGGAAGGGACAGGAGAATACGAGCAGTACTTC	CASSLEGTGEYEQYF
TRBD2	TRBV15	.	TRBJ2-7	TGTGCCACGACCCGGGGACTAGCCGGAGTCTACGAGCAGTACTTC	CATTRGLAGVYEQYF
.	TRBV28	.	TRBJ2-7	TGTGCCAGCACCTCCCGCTACGAGCAGTACTTC	CASTSRYEQYF
.	TRBV11-2	.	TRBJ1-2	TGTGCCAGCAGCTTAGGAGGGGGTCGGGTTAACTATGGCTACACCTTC	CASSLGGGRVNYGYTF
TRBD2	TRBV2	.	TRBJ2-7	TGTGCCAGCGAAGGGGTAGCGGGAAATTCGTACGAGCAGTACTTC	CASEGVAGNSYEQYF
.	TRBV19	.	TRBJ1-4	TGTGCCAGTAGTATAGATCCGACAGCTTCAACTAATGAAAAACTGTTTTTT	CASSIDPTASTNEKLFF
TRBD2	TRBV9	.	TRBJ2-3	TGTGCCAGCAGCGCCCAACTAGCGGGAGGATACCATACGCAGTATTTT	CASSAQLAGGYHTQYF
TRBD1	TRBV6-5	.	TRBJ1-5	TGTGCCAGCAGTTGGGGGACAGGGGCTTGGCCCCAGCATTTT	CASSWGTGAWPQHF
.	TRBV5-5	.	TRBJ2-1	TGTGCCAGCAGCTTCCTTTTGAATGAGCAGTTCTTC	CASSFLLNEQFF
.	TRBV11-2	.	TRBJ2-1	TGTGCCAGCAGCCCCCGAGGGCCCAGGAATGAGCAGTTCTTC	CASSPRGPRNEQFF
.	TRBV10-3	.	TRBJ1-2	TGTGCCATCAGTGAGTTCGGCTATGGCTACACCTTC	CAISEFGYGYTF
TRBD1	TRBV19	.	TRBJ2-5	TGTGCCAGTAACCCCACCGGACAGGGACGATTCCAAGAGACCCAGTACTTC	CASNPTGQGRFQETQYF
.	TRBV15	once	TRBJ2-7	TGTGCCACCAGCAGAGCCCCGAACCCGGTCGAGCAGTACTTC	CATSRAPNPVEQYF
.	TRBV19	.	TRBJ2-1	TGTGCCAGTAGTTTCGGTCTCTACAATGAGCAGTTCTTC	CASSFGLYNEQFF
.	TRBV29-1	.	TRBJ2-1	TGCAGCGTGAGCAAACGATTCCCATACAATGAGCAGTTCTTC	CSVSKRFPYNEQFF
TRBD2	TRBV7-9	few	TRBJ2-3	TGTGCCAGCAGCCACCGACCTTTACTAGCGGCTAGCACAGATACGCAGTATTTT	CASSHRPLLAASTDTQYF
TRBD1	TRBV27	.	TRBJ1-6	TGTGCCAGCAGCCGGGGACAGGTTTCACCCCTCCACTTT	CASSRGQVSPLHF
.	TRBV18	.	TRBJ1-1	TGTGCCAGCTCACCAAAACAGAACACTGAAGCTTTCTTT	CASSPKQNTEAFF
TRBD1	TRBV27	.	TRBJ1-2	TGTGCCAGCAGTTTCCAAAACAAGAAGACAGGGGACCAAAACTATGGCTACACCTTC	CASSFQNKKTGDQNYGYTF
.	TRBV19	once	TRBJ2-5	TGTGCCAGTAGTATGGGGTATACGGGGGTGGGTCAAGAGACCCAGTACTTC	CASSMGYTGVGQETQYF
.	TRBV7-9	.	TRBJ1-1	TGTGCCAGCAGCTTCGTAACGGGGAACACTGAAGCTTTCTTT	CASSFVTGNTEAFF
.	TRBV7-2	.	TRBJ2-5	TGTGCCAGCAGCCCCACTTCCCAAGAGACCCAGTACTTC	CASSPTSQETQYF
.	TRBV28	once	TRBJ2-2	TGTGCCAGCGATCGCGGGGTTGGGACCGGGGAGCTGTTTTTT	CASDRGVGTGELFF
.	TRBV11-2	.	TRBJ2-7	TGTGCCAGCAGCTTAGCGGGGCGGGGAAGCGATCAGCAGTACTTC	CASSLAGRGSDQQYF
TRBD1	TRBV30	.	TRBJ2-7	TGTGCCTGGACCCCCCCTCCGGGACAGGTATCCTACGAGCAGTACTTC	CAWTPPPGQVSYEQYF
TRBD1	TRBV5-1	.	TRBJ1-5	TGCGCCAGCAGCCTTGGACAGGGGGCAGGGCAGCCCCAGCATTTT	CASSLGQGAGQPQHF
.	TRBV7-9	.	TRBJ1-4	TGTGCCAGCAGCCAAGGCACAGGGAATGAAAAACTGTTTTTT	CASSQGTGNEKLFF
TRBD1	TRBV7-9	.	TRBJ1-2	TGTGCCAGCAGCTTTCCCAGGACAGGGGTTAACTATGGCTACACCTTC	CASSFPRTGVNYGYTF
.	TRBV7-2	.	TRBJ2-3	TGTGCCAGCAGTTTCTTCGGGGTTACAGATACGCAGTATTTT	CASSFFGVTDTQYF
.	TRBV4-3	.	TRBJ1-1	TGCGCCAGCAGCCAAGGGAGGGTCTGGGGGATGAACACTGAAGCTTTCTTT	CASSQGRVWGMNTEAFF
.	TRBV10-3	few	TRBJ1-1	TGTGCCATCAGTGAGTCATCATTTGGGCAGGGGCCTGAAGCTTTCTTT	CAISESSFGQGPEAFF
.	TRBV27	few	TRBJ2-7	TGTGCCAGCAGTTTATTGGGCCGACAGGTAGTAGGGACCTACGAGCAGTACTTC	CASSLLGRQVVGTYEQYF